The text below deals with one T cell receptor (beta chain). This entry comes from a study of blood T cell repertoires in COVID-19. Study-wide context: PBMCs, B-cell-depleted T cells, or T cells provided the cDNA or gDNA that made up the material.

Trimming took 4 bases from V and 2 from J; bases not matched to a gene: 7. CDR3 length: 16 amino acids. Germline CDR1 reads KGHDR; CDR2 reads SFDVKD. In the source study's methods: Scientists estimated how many nucleated cells there were by amplifying reference gene primers. Clones were sequenced by immunoSEQ multiplex PCR, and TCRdb holds only the in-frame ones, with some missing. V and J calls and clone size are copied from that table; D and trimming were computed from the DNA. The sample lists 250,000 to 350,000 clones, about nine tenths occurring once. Sequencing input: peripheral blood. The origin of this receptor is a woman in her thirties with active or convalescent COVID-19. The V gene is TRBV24-1, the J gene TRBJ2-5; TRBD1 matches at 9 bases. CDR3 amino acids: CATSDLGTGRQETQYF. In DNA form, the CDR3 reads TGTGCCACCAGTGACCTAGGGACAGGGAGGCAAGAGACCCAGTACTTC.